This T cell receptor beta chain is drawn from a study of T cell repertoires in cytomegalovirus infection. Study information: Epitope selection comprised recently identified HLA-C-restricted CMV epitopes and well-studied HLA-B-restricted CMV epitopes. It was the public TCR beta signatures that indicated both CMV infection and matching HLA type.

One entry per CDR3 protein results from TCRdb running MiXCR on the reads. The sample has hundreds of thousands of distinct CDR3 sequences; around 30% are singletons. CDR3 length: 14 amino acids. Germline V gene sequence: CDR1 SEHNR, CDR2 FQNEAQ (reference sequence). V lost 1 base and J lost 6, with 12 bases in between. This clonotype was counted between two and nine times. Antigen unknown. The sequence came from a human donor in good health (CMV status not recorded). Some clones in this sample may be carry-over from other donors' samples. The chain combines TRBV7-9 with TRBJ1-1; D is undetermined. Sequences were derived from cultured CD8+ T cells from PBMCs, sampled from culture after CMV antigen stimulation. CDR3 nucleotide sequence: TGTGCCAGCAGCTTAGTTACGATGCGAGCTGAAGCTTTCTTT. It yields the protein CASSLVTMRAEAFF.